This passage covers 22 T cell receptor beta chains from one sample sequenced in a study of tumor T cells in aggressive B-cell lymphoma. Profiling relied on immunoSEQ multiplex PCR, and the TCRdb table lists in-frame clones only, not all of them. This table has roughly 370 clones, over 90% appearing once. Sequencing was performed on tumor tissue. The receptors derive from an adult with diffuse large B cell lymphoma.

The rearrangement joins TRBV14 to TRBJ2-1; D unclear. Germline V gene lookup returns CDR1 SGHDN and CDR2 FVKESK. Trimming pared 0 bases from V and 7 bases from J, leaving 13 bases between. The CDR3 runs 15 residues. CDR3 residues: CASSQDEATRNEQFF. CDR3 coding DNA: TGTGCCAGCAGCCAAGATGAGGCCACCCGGAATGAGCAGTTCTTC. Filled out from reference TRBV14 and TRBJ2-1, the complete variable domain reads EAGVTQFPSHSVIEKGQTVTLRCDPISGHDNLYWYRRVMGKEIKFLLHFVKESKQDESGMPNNRFLAERTGGTYSTLKVQPAELEDSGVYFCASSQDEATRNEQFFGPGTRLTVL.

The V call is TRBV29-1, the J call TRBJ1-2; TRBD1 matches at 8 bases. This CDR3 has 11 residues. Per the germline V gene, CDR1 is SQVTM and CDR2 is ANQGSEA. V gave up 4 bases and J gave up 12 bases; unmatched junction bases: 7. The CDR3 DNA is TGCAGCGTTGGAGGACAGGGTTTTGACACCTTC. Protein sequence: CSVGGQGFDTF.

The gene calls are TRBV5-5 and TRBJ2-7; D ambiguous. CDR1 and CDR2 (germline): SGHKS, YYEKEE (reference sequence). The length of the CDR3 is 13 residues. V lost 0 bases and J 5 bases, leaving 9 bases between the germline ends. The chain's CDR3 is CASSLDIPHEQYF. In DNA form, the CDR3 reads TGTGCCAGCAGCTTGGACATACCCCACGAGCAGTACTTC.

The rearrangement uses TRBV27 and TRBJ2-1, with 7 nucleotides matching TRBD2. The germline V gene has CDR1 MNHEY and CDR2 SMNVEV (reference sequence). This CDR3 region has 14 residues. V was pared by 2 bases and J by 4 bases, with 2 bases of the junction left unmatched. The CDR3 sequence is CASSLGGGYNEQFF. The CDR3 DNA follows: TGTGCCAGCAGTTTAGGCGGGGGATACAATGAGCAGTTCTTC.

This chain links TRBV20-1 with TRBJ1-1; the D is unclear. The germline V and J ends were trimmed by 7 bases and 2 bases, with 8 bases remaining between them. Germline CDR1 is DFQATT and CDR2 is SNEGSKA (reference sequence). The CDR3 contains 11 residues. The CDR3: CSVVINTEAFF. The CDR3 region has the DNA TGCAGTGTAGTAATAAACACTGAAGCTTTCTTT.

V is TRBV28 and J is TRBJ2-5; 8 bases align to TRBD2. CDR1 MDHEN and CDR2 SYDVKM come from the germline V gene. The CDR3 length is 14 residues. The ends lost 5 bases at V and 4 bases at J; junction bases unmatched: 6. The CDR3 protein is CASSIAGRGETQYF. In DNA form, the CDR3 reads TGTGCCAGCAGTATAGCCGGGAGGGGAGAGACCCAGTACTTC.

The genes are TRBV5-1 and TRBJ1-5, with 7 bases that match TRBD1. The germline V gene encodes CDR1 SGHRS and CDR2 YFSETQ. The V and J ends lost 4 bases and 6 bases, in that order; junction bases with no gene match: 10. The CDR3 has 15 residues. The CDR3 coding sequence is TGCGCCAGCAGCGTTACAGGGGAGGAGGGTCAGCCCCAGCATTTT. It translates to CASSVTGEEGQPQHF.

V and J are TRBV7-2 and TRBJ2-5, with 7 bases lining up with TRBD1. V lost 5 bases, J lost 2 bases, and 5 bases stayed unmatched. The CDR3 is 14 amino acids. The V gene's germline CDR1 is SGHTA and CDR2 FQGNSA. CDR3 sequence (DNA): TGTGCCAGCAGCCCCAGGGGGAATCAAGAGACCCAGTACTTC. It yields the protein CASSPRGNQETQYF.

The count of this clone is one. The chain carries TRBV30 and TRBJ1-5, with 9 bases that match TRBD1. The CDR3 spans 14 residues. Per the germline V gene, CDR1 is GTSNPN and CDR2 is SVGIG (reference sequence). Trimming took 1 base from V and 4 from J; bases not matched to a gene: 2. CDR3 sequence (DNA): TGTGCCTGGAGTGGACAGGGGGGAAATCAGCCCCAGCATTTT. Protein: CAWSGQGGNQPQHF.

J is TRBJ2-3 and V is TRBV7-9; TRBD2 agrees at 16 bases. Trimming took 5 bases from V and 3 from J; bases not matched to a gene: 8. The CDR3 totals 18 residues. Germline CDR1 reads SEHNR; CDR2 reads FQNEAQ (reference sequence). The CDR3 spells CASSPGTSGGVWTDTQYF. CDR3 DNA sequence: TGTGCCAGCAGCCCCGGGACTAGCGGGGGGGTCTGGACAGATACGCAGTATTTT.

This chain connects TRBV6-5 to TRBJ2-7; 7 nucleotides align to TRBD2. CDR3 length: 16 residues. Germline lookup yields CDR1 MNHEY and CDR2 SVGAGI. Trimming took 0 bases from V and 3 from J; bases not matched to a gene: 8. The CDR3 sequence: CASSYSMAGEGYEQYF. As DNA, the CDR3 is TGTGCCAGCAGTTACTCCATGGCGGGAGAGGGCTACGAGCAGTACTTC.

This clone is a singleton in its sample. J is TRBJ1-6 and V is TRBV11-2, with 7 bases aligning to TRBD1. Germline CDR1 reads SGHAT; CDR2 reads FQNNGV. This CDR3 region has 14 residues. V lost 2 bases, J lost 11 bases, and 6 bases stayed unmatched. CDR3 residues: CASSLLDRETPLHF. For the CDR3, the DNA is TGTGCCAGCAGCTTACTAGACAGGGAGACACCCCTCCACTTT. The variable domain in full, with the rest retrieved from reference TRBV11-2 and TRBJ1-6, is EAGVAQSPRYKIIEKRQSVAFWCNPISGHATLYWYQQILGQGPKLLIQFQNNGVVDDSQLPKDRFSAERLKGVDSTLKIQPAKLEDSAVYLCASSLLDRETPLHFGNGTRLTVT.

For this clone: A read error may produce the germline difference seen at one junction end. The chain uses TRBV30 and TRBJ2-1; 8 bases are a match to TRBD2. The CDR3 contains 15 residues. CDR1 and CDR2 (germline): GTSNPN, SVGIG (reference sequence). This chain's CDR3 is CAWKLLAESYNEQLF. The DNA of the CDR3 is TGTGCCTGGAAGCTACTAGCGGAGTCCTACAATGAGCAGCTCTTC.

The rearrangement links TRBV9 to TRBJ2-7; possible D gene TRBD2, 5 bases. The ends were cut back, 7 bases at V and 0 bases at J, with 14 bases in the middle. The CDR3 totals 14 residues. Looked up from germline, CDR1 is SGDLS and CDR2 is YYNGEE. This CDR3 reads CASSPGGGSYEQYF. The CDR3 nucleotides are TGTGCCAGCTCCCCCGGTGGAGGCTCCTACGAGCAGTACTTC.

This chain connects TRBV29-1 to TRBJ2-1, with 11 positions matching TRBD2. In germline, CDR1 is SQVTM, CDR2 ANQGSEA. With 1 base clipped from V and 3 bases from J, the junction kept 5 bases outside the gene matches. The CDR3 runs 16 residues. In nucleotides, the CDR3 is TGCAGCGTTGAAGGACTAGCGGGGAAAGTCTACAATGAGCAGTTCTTC. Translation gives CSVEGLAGKVYNEQFF.

This chain joins TRBV19 and TRBJ1-2, with D possibly matching TRBD1 (6 bases). Germline lookup yields CDR1 LNHDA and CDR2 SQIVND (reference sequence). Trimming shortened V by 4 bases and J by 2 bases, and 11 bases separated the two germline ends. The CDR3 covers 14 residues. The CDR3 loop reads CASSNRELNYGYTF. The CDR3 nucleotides read TGTGCCAGTAGTAACAGGGAGCTCAACTATGGCTACACCTTC.

Concerning this clone itself: An end of the junction does not agree with germline; a read error may underlie this. CDR3 loop: CASSPFGSNYEQYF. DNA of the CDR3: TGTGCTAGCAGCCCTTTCGGGAGTAACTACGAGCAGTACTTC. The rearrangement uses TRBV7-7 and TRBJ2-7; the D gene is possibly TRBD2 (6 bases). In germline, CDR1 is SSHAT, CDR2 FNYEAQ (reference sequence). The length of the CDR3 is 14 residues.

J is TRBJ1-2 and V is TRBV7-2, with 9 positions matching TRBD1. This CDR3 is 15 amino acids long. From germline, CDR1 is SGHTA and CDR2 FQGNSA. V was clipped by 4 bases and J by 1 base; unmatched bases: 4. CDR3: CASSSRQGGNYGYTF. The CDR3 DNA reads TGTGCCAGCAGCTCAAGACAGGGGGGTAACTATGGCTACACCTTC.

The CDR3 nucleotides are TGTGCCGTAACAGGAGCGGGCTACACCTTC. Translation: CAVTGAGYTF. This chain uses TRBV28 with TRBJ1-2; D perhaps matches TRBD1 (5 bases). The V end lost 11 bases, the J end lost 8 bases, and 12 bases lay between the germline ends. Germline CDR1 reads MDHEN; CDR2 reads SYDVKM. This CDR3 is built from 10 residues.

The gene calls are TRBV5-6 and TRBJ2-3; a possible D gene is TRBD2 (5 bases). The germline V and J ends were trimmed by 0 bases and 3 bases, with 8 bases remaining between them. From germline, CDR1 is SGHDT and CDR2 YYEEEE. The CDR3 covers 14 residues. The CDR3 bases are TGTGCCAGCAGCTTGGTTAGCGATACAGATACGCAGTATTTT. It encodes CASSLVSDTDTQYF. Combining the CDR3 with reference TRBV5-6 and TRBJ2-3 gives the whole variable domain DAGVTQSPTHLIKTRGQQVTLRCSPKSGHDTVSWYQQALGQGPQFIFQYYEEEERQRGNFPDRFSGHQFPNYSSELNVNALLLGDSALYLCASSLVSDTDTQYFGPGTRLTVL.

The chain has TRBV4-1 and TRBJ1-4; no clear D. This CDR3 spans 13 amino acids. The V end lost 1 base, the J end lost 7 bases, and 7 bases lay between the germline ends. Germline lookup yields CDR1 MGHRA and CDR2 YSYEKL. This CDR3 reads CASSQVGSEKLFF. CDR3 DNA sequence: TGCGCCAGCAGCCAAGTAGGGAGTGAAAAACTGTTTTTT.

This chain connects TRBV11-1 to TRBJ2-1; tentatively, D is TRBD2 (6 bases). This CDR3 is built from 14 residues. Germline CDR1 is SGHAT and CDR2 is FQDESV (reference sequence). V was shortened by 7 bases and J by 6 bases, with 16 bases between the two germline ends. CDR3 protein: CASKLAPSGNEQFF. The CDR3 nucleotides read TGTGCCAGCAAACTAGCCCCTTCCGGCAATGAGCAGTTCTTC. The whole variable domain, remainder taken from reference TRBV11-1 and TRBJ2-1, is EAEVAQSPRYKITEKSQAVAFWCDPISGHATLYWYRQILGQGPELLVQFQDESVVDDSQLPKDRFSAERLKGVDSTLKIQPAELGDSAMYLCASKLAPSGNEQFFGPGTRLTVL.